This T cell receptor (beta chain) was recorded in a study of blood T cell repertoires in COVID-19. Germline V lookup: CDR1 SEHNR, CDR2 FQNEAQ (reference sequence). The CDR3 consists of 13 residues. V lost 5 bases, J lost 2 bases, and 3 bases stayed unmatched. Produced via immunoSEQ multiplex PCR; TCRdb's table is partial and in-frame only. This sample carries approximately 160,000 clones, approximately 85% of them seen once, and the ten largest clones take 8.3%. The chain combines TRBV7-9 with TRBJ2-7, with 7 bases identical to TRBD2. This TCR came from a woman aged 55-70 years with COVID-19, enrolled during active disease. The sample consisted of peripheral blood. The CDR3 sequence is CASSPSGTYEQYF. CDR3 bases: TGTGCCAGCAGCCCAAGCGGGACCTACGAGCAGTACTTC.